The 24 T cell receptor beta chains in this list originate from one sample, sequenced in a study of blood T cells in healthy people across ages. Next came a second PCR, run for about 7 to 11 cycles, which used a sample-barcoded 5' primer along with a J-beta primer mix. TCRdb analysed the 5' RACE reads with MiXCR anew, one entry per CDR3 protein. The data hold about 830,000 distinct CDR3 sequences, with 58% observed a single time. The sample taken for sequencing was blood. The receptors were sampled from a young man in good health.

The V and J genes are TRBV6-5 and TRBJ2-4; D gene unclear. CDR3 size: 14 residues. V lost 6 bases, J lost 3 bases, and 12 bases lay in between. Germline V CDR1 and CDR2: MNHEY, SVGAGI. The CDR3 region has the DNA TGTGCCAGCAGCCCTTTATTGGACAAAAACATTCAGTACTTC. This codes for CASSPLLDKNIQYF.

The J gene is TRBJ1-5, the V gene TRBV6-1; D is undetermined. Trimming stripped 3 bases from V and 4 bases from J, with 4 bases between. The CDR3 consists of 12 residues. Looked up from germline, CDR1 is MNHNS and CDR2 is SASEGT. The CDR3 is CASSELNQPQHF. The CDR3 DNA follows: TGTGCCAGCAGTGAGTTAAATCAGCCCCAGCATTTT.

This rearrangement joins TRBV4-3 to TRBJ2-3; TRBD2 matches at 10 bases. Per the germline V gene, CDR1 is LGHNA and CDR2 is YSLEER. V lost 1 base to trimming and J lost 5 bases; unmatched junction nucleotides: 12. CDR3 length: 18 amino acids. The CDR3 DNA reads as TGCGCCAGCAGCCAAGCCCTTTCTAGCGGGAGTTTGCTAGATACGCAGTATTTT. Translation: CASSQALSSGSLLDTQYF.

The chain has TRBV20-1 and TRBJ2-7; D uncertain. Per germline, CDR1 DFQATT and CDR2 SNEGSKA (reference sequence). CDR3 size: 14 residues. V lost 4 bases to trimming and J lost 3 bases, with 16 bases between them. The CDR3 is CSANTLGEGYEQYF. In DNA, the CDR3 is TGCAGTGCTAACACCTTAGGAGAAGGCTACGAGCAGTACTTC.

V and J are TRBV6-1 and TRBJ1-2; D unclear. V dropped 4 bases and J dropped 4 bases, with 19 bases sitting between them. The length of the CDR3 is 16 residues. Germline CDR1 and CDR2: MNHNS and SASEGT. CDR3 DNA sequence: TGTGCCAGCAGTGCCCATGGCACCGCCGAGAGCTATGGCTACACCTTC. Residues: CASSAHGTAESYGYTF.

This chain links TRBV7-3 with TRBJ2-1, with D possibly TRBD2 on 6 matching bases. Trimming took 1 base from V and 14 from J, leaving 15 bases between them. The germline CDR1 and CDR2 sequences are SGHTA and FQGTGA. There are 13 residues in the CDR3. DNA for the CDR3: TGTGCCAGCAGCTTAATGGGCGGGAATAGCAAGTTCTTC. The encoded protein is CASSLMGGNSKFF.

The chain couples TRBV28 to TRBJ2-7; 7 bases match TRBD1. Germline V gene sequence: CDR1 MDHEN, CDR2 SYDVKM. The CDR3 spans 14 residues. V trimming: 6 bases; J trimming: 1 base; junction bases outside the gene matches: 6. This chain's CDR3 is CASRPGGPSYEQYF. The CDR3 region has the DNA TGTGCCAGCAGACCAGGGGGACCTTCCTACGAGCAGTACTTC.

There are a few counts of this clonotype. The CDR3, as DNA: TGTGCCAGCAGCCAAAAGAGCGGAGCGGGGGACACGGGAGAGACCCAGTACTTC. Its protein is CASSQKSGAGDTGETQYF. V gene TRBV4-2 combines with J gene TRBJ2-5; 8 bases agree with TRBD2. Per germline, CDR1 LGHNA and CDR2 YNFKEQ. CDR3 size: 18 residues. J lost 4 bases, V lost 2 bases, and 15 bases had no gene match.

This chain links TRBV12-3 or TRBV12-4 with TRBJ2-3; D might be TRBD1 or TRBD2, each matching 5 bases. The CDR3 contains 15 residues. Trimming took off 5 bases at V and 3 bases at J, with 15 bases between the two ends. As DNA, the CDR3 is TGTGCCAGCAGTCTGGGACCTCTTTTTACAGATACGCAGTATTTT. It translates to CASSLGPLFTDTQYF.

This clonotype has a handful of counts. This rearrangement joins TRBV6-2 or TRBV6-3 to TRBJ2-1, with TRBD2 matching 7 bases. Germline CDR1 reads MNHEY; CDR2 reads SVGEGT. The V segment lost 6 bases and the J segment 6 bases; nucleotides outside the gene matches: 11. The CDR3 is 15 residues long. The CDR3 region is CASSLAVLPSNEQFF. The CDR3 DNA reads TGTGCCAGCAGCCTAGCGGTACTACCCTCCAATGAGCAGTTCTTC.

A word on this clonotype: The CDR3 does not close with the conserved phenylalanine or tryptophan, likely indicating a read error. V gene TRBV6-6 combines with J gene TRBJ2-3; D ambiguous. This CDR3 has 14 amino acids. Per the germline V gene, CDR1 is MNHNY and CDR2 is SVGAGI (reference sequence). With 6 bases removed from V and 0 bases from J, the gap between germline ends came to 10 bases. The CDR3 DNA reads as TGTGCCAGCAGAGATGGCCCTAGCACAGATACGCAGTATTCT. It specifies CASRDGPSTDTQYS.

The chain carries TRBV4-1 and TRBJ2-5; 7 positions agree with TRBD2. J was trimmed by 0 bases and V by 0 bases; bases with no gene match: 13. Germline CDR1 reads MGHRA; CDR2 reads YSYEKL. The length of the CDR3 is 19 residues. This chain's CDR3 is CASSQEGLGSAGYQETQYF. Here the CDR3 DNA reads TGCGCCAGCAGCCAAGAGGGTCTGGGGTCAGCGGGGTACCAAGAGACCCAGTACTTC.

The V call is TRBV5-1, the J call TRBJ2-5; 9 bases map to TRBD1. The J call may be faulty, since TRBJ2-7 better matches the DNA end. From germline, CDR1 is SGHRS and CDR2 YFSETQ. This CDR3 is built from 16 residues. CDR3 coding DNA: TGCGCCAGCAGCCCGAACTATGGGACAGGGACCCACGAGCAGTACTTC. Translated, it gives CASSPNYGTGTHEQYF.

The chain couples TRBV20-1 to TRBJ1-1, with TRBD1 identical over 10 bases. The CDR3 runs to 11 residues. Germline loops: CDR1 DFQATT, CDR2 SNEGSKA (reference sequence). V shed 3 bases, J shed 11 bases, and the junction held 3 bases outside the gene matches. The CDR3 bases are TGCAGTGCTAGTGACAGGGGGCAGGCTTTCTTT. Its protein product is CSASDRGQAFF.

This clonotype was detected only a few times. The J gene is TRBJ2-2, the V gene TRBV2; no clear D gene. Per germline, CDR1 SNHLY and CDR2 FYNNEI. The CDR3 runs to 12 residues. Deletions cut 7 bases from V and 7 bases from J, with 10 bases between. The CDR3 here is CASTGSGGELFF. CDR3 DNA: TGTGCCAGCACAGGTTCAGGCGGGGAGCTGTTTTTT.

This clonotype was observed a few times. The chain combines TRBV4-2 with TRBJ2-1; D is unclear. Between the trimmed V and J ends, which lost 4 bases and 0 bases, there was a span of 10 bases. The germline CDR1 and CDR2 sequences are LGHNA and YNFKEQ. The length of the CDR3 is 15 residues. The CDR3 is CASSLEVSSYNEQFF. The CDR3 bases are TGTGCCAGCAGCCTGGAAGTTAGCTCCTACAATGAGCAGTTCTTC.

This rearrangement joins TRBV12-3 or TRBV12-4 to TRBJ2-1, with no clear D. The CDR3 sequence is 12 residues long. V lost 2 bases to trimming and J lost 6 bases, with 5 bases between them. This CDR3 is CASSLLSNEQFF. The DNA of the CDR3 is TGTGCCAGCAGTTTATTGTCCAATGAGCAGTTCTTC.

This sequence joins TRBV7-2 and TRBJ1-2, with D unresolved. The CDR3 has 14 amino acids. V dropped 5 bases and J dropped 2 bases, with 12 bases sitting between them. The germline V gene encodes CDR1 SGHTA and CDR2 FQGNSA. The CDR3 DNA reads as TGTGCCAGCAGCGTTCTGTTTTCCAACTATGGCTACACCTTC. Translating gives CASSVLFSNYGYTF.

This chain joins TRBV24-1 and TRBJ2-1; D may be TRBD2 (6 bases). The V gene's germline CDR1 is KGHDR and CDR2 SFDVKD. This CDR3 comprises 14 residues. Deletions cut 3 bases from V and 8 bases from J, with 13 bases between. The CDR3 coding sequence is TGTGCCACCAGTGATCAGGGAGGAAGTGATGAGCAGTTCTTC. It encodes CATSDQGGSDEQFF.

This chain connects TRBV28 to TRBJ2-5, with 7 nucleotides matching TRBD1. The last part of the DNA fits TRBJ2-7 better; the J call may be wrong. Per germline, CDR1 MDHEN and CDR2 SYDVKM. The CDR3 runs 14 residues. This chain's CDR3 is CASKGQRGLYEQYF. The DNA for the CDR3 is TGTGCCAGCAAAGGTCAGAGGGGGCTCTACGAGCAGTACTTC.

This sequence joins TRBV11-2 and TRBJ2-1, with TRBD1 matching 8 bases. Per germline, CDR1 SGHAT and CDR2 FQNNGV. The CDR3 is made up of 14 amino acids. V dropped 4 bases and J dropped 9; count of bases not matched to a gene: 8. CDR3 bases: TGTGCCAGCAGCTACCGATTACAGGGGGGTGAGCAGTTCTTC. Translated: CASSYRLQGGEQFF.

This chain connects TRBV4-3 to TRBJ2-7, with 8 bases aligning to TRBD1. With 0 bases clipped from V and 5 bases from J, the junction kept 9 bases outside the gene matches. The CDR3 is 16 amino acids. Per the germline V gene, CDR1 is LGHNA and CDR2 is YSLEER. CDR3 nucleotides: TGCGCCAGCAGCCAAGAACCGACAGGGGTAATCCACGAGCAGTACTTC. This sequence encodes CASSQEPTGVIHEQYF.

The chain couples TRBV12-3 or TRBV12-4 to TRBJ1-1, with 7 bases matching TRBD1. V was clipped by 6 bases and J by 1 base; unmatched bases: 8. This CDR3 is 15 amino acids long. The CDR3 DNA follows: TGTGCCAGCAGCCCCACAGGGGTACGGAACACTGAAGCTTTCTTT. Protein sequence: CASSPTGVRNTEAFF.

The chain carries TRBV15 and TRBJ2-7; tentative D call: TRBD1 (7 bases). Trimming removed 3 bases from V and 7 bases from J, with 22 bases in between. This CDR3 contains 16 residues. CDR1 and CDR2 (germline): LNHNV, YYDKDF (reference sequence). The CDR3: CATSSTKTGPREEQYF. DNA for the CDR3: TGTGCCACCAGCAGTACTAAGACAGGGCCCCGGGAGGAGCAGTACTTC.